The present entry profiles one T cell receptor beta chain with its context. In germline, CDR1 is SNHLY, CDR2 FYNNEI. The J segment lost 6 bases and the V segment lost 8 bases, leaving 4 bases of the junction unmatched. The CDR3 is made up of 13 amino acids. The data were taken from a study of OX40 agonist ivuxolimab in advanced cancers. Repertoires were generated with immunoSEQ multiplex PCR, while TCRdb's copy carries only in-frame clones and drops some. Among 41,000 or so clones, around four fifths were seen once, and the ten largest hold roughly 39%. The specimen comprised CD4+ or CD8+ T cells sorted from blood, sampled in a trial of the OX40 agonist ivuxolimab. This clonotype was obtained from an adult with an advanced solid tumor such as melanoma, head and neck, liver or kidney cancer. The rearrangement joins TRBV2 to TRBJ2-1, with 10 positions matching TRBD2. CDR3: CASSRLAGNEQFF. The CDR3 nucleotides read TGTGCCAGCTCCAGACTAGCGGGCAATGAGCAGTTCTTC.